This TCR beta chain stems from a study of blood T cell repertoires in COVID-19. Background on the study: Italy, Spain and the United States were the sources of the convalescent and acute COVID-19 samples. Sources were T cells, B-cell-depleted T cells, or PBMCs; the material itself was cDNA or gDNA.

Per the authors' pipeline: Reference gene primer amplification gave estimated nucleated cell counts. Clones were read by immunoSEQ multiplex PCR, and TCRdb kept only the in-frame ones, dropping some. That table is the source of V, J and clone size, and D and trimming were worked out from the DNA. Here the sample spans 120,000 to 150,000 clones, around 87% being singletons. The ends were cut back, 3 bases at V and 3 bases at J, with 12 bases in the middle. CDR3 size: 14 residues. In germline, CDR1 is LGHDT, CDR2 YNNKEL (reference sequence). Sequencing was carried out using peripheral blood. V usage is TRBV3-1 (or the pseudogene TRBV3-2) and J usage is TRBJ2-7; no definite D call. This receptor was identified in a man aged 45-65 years who had recovered from COVID-19. The CDR3 spells CASSHPLSLYEQYF. CDR3 coding DNA: TGTGCCAGCAGCCATCCCTTGAGTCTCTACGAGCAGTACTTC.